Each of the 7 T cell receptor beta chains below was sequenced from the same sample in a study of preoperative IRX-2 immunotherapy in early breast cancer. Treatment noted: preoperative locoregional IRX-2 cytokine immunotherapy. Assay: immunoSEQ multiplex PCR; the TCRdb copy retains only in-frame clones and omits some. Of 90,000 to 100,000 clones listed, about nine tenths are singletons. This specimen was tumor tissue, taken after IRX-2 immunotherapy. The receptor set was obtained from a human donor with breast cancer.

Only a few counts were recorded for this clone. The rearrangement links TRBV18 to TRBJ1-1; D possibly corresponds to TRBD1 (6 bases). V was cut by 5 bases and J by 1 base, with 8 bases left in between. Per the germline V gene, CDR1 is KGHSH and CDR2 is LQKENI. The CDR3 sequence is 13 residues long. CDR3 residues: CASSEQGNTEAFF. CDR3 in DNA: TGTGCCAGCTCAGAACAGGGGAACACTGAAGCTTTCTTT. Supplemented by reference TRBV18 and TRBJ1-1, the full variable domain reads NAGVMQNPRHLVRRRGQEARLRCSPMKGHSHVYWYRQLPEEGLKFMVYLQKENIIDESGMPKERFSAEFPKEGPSILRIQQVVRGDSAAYFCASSEQGNTEAFFGQGTRLTVV.

The chain links TRBV29-1 to TRBJ2-6; D unresolved. Trimming took 7 bases from V and 0 from J, leaving 7 bases between them. The V gene's germline CDR1 is SQVTM and CDR2 ANQGSEA. CDR3 length: 13 residues. The CDR3 loop reads CSGRYSGANVLTF. The CDR3 DNA reads as TGCAGCGGGCGGTACTCTGGGGCCAACGTCCTGACTTTC. Filled out from reference TRBV29-1 and TRBJ2-6, the complete variable domain reads SAVISQKPSRDICQRGTSLTIQCQVDSQVTMMFWYRQQPGQSLTLIATANQGSEATYESGFVIDKFPISRPNLTFSTLTVSNMSPEDSSIYLCSGRYSGANVLTFGAGSRLTVL.

The chain couples TRBV10-2 to TRBJ2-7, with TRBD1 matching 10 bases. With 8 bases clipped from V and 4 bases from J, the junction kept 14 bases outside the gene matches. The length of the CDR3 is 16 residues. CDR1 and CDR2 from the germline V gene are WSHSY and SAAADI. The CDR3 sequence is CASEDSPGQGFYEQYF. The CDR3 DNA follows: TGCGCCAGCGAGGATTCTCCGGGACAGGGGTTTTACGAGCAGTACTTC.

This clone was counted only a few times. This chain connects TRBV12-2 to TRBJ1-4; the table's D call, TRBD1, has no DNA check behind it. TRBV12-2 is recorded as a pseudogene. CDR3 size: 15 residues. CDR3 residues: CASRFRGQGGEKLFF. The CDR3 DNA sequence: TGTGCAAGTCGCTTCAGGGGACAGGGCGGTGAAAAACTGTTTTTT.

This CDR3 reads CASSIRQGPGELFF. The CDR3, as DNA: TGCGCCAGCAGCATAAGACAGGGGCCCGGGGAGCTGTTTTTT. The V call is TRBV5-1, the J call TRBJ2-2; the match to TRBD1 covers 8 bases. There are 14 residues in the CDR3. Trimming removed 4 bases from V and 6 bases from J; junction bases left unmatched: 5. Germline V gene data show CDR1 as SGHRS and CDR2 as YFSETQ.

The V gene is TRBV19, the J gene TRBJ2-5; 9 bases match TRBD1. Trimming took 5 bases from V and 4 from J; bases not matched to a gene: 5. The CDR3 is made up of 14 amino acids. Per the germline V gene, CDR1 is LNHDA and CDR2 is SQIVND (reference sequence). The CDR3 loop is CASSRTGVGETQYF. The CDR3 nucleotides read TGTGCCAGTAGTCGGACAGGGGTGGGAGAGACCCAGTACTTC.

This clone was picked up one time. The chain couples TRBV5-1 to TRBJ2-2; 8 bases match TRBD2. The J segment lost 2 bases and the V segment lost 2 bases, leaving 2 bases of the junction unmatched. The length of the CDR3 is 15 residues. Germline assignment: CDR1 SGHRS and CDR2 YFSETQ. As DNA, the CDR3 is TGCGCCAGCAGCTTAGCGGGAGTAAACACCGGGGAGCTGTTTTTT. The encoded protein is CASSLAGVNTGELFF.